Listed here are 32 T cell receptor beta chains from one sample, sequenced in a study of T cell responses to AZD1222 COVID-19 vaccine (dated by TCRdb to the early 2020s). Receptor amplification or capture employed the immunoSEQ multiplex PCR assay. TCRdb provides this immuneACCESS table in a form limited to in-frame rearrangements. Some clones are lacking; in checked studies, under half of them reflect an unresolved V gene, and why the rest are absent is not known. For this sample the table gives 80,000 to 90,000 clones, of which approximately 89% were detected only once. The ten largest clonotypes hold 2% to 2.5% of the sample. Explained via the paper, the time point label denotes: baseline before first vaccination. Sequences were derived from peripheral blood, sampled on day 0 of AZD1222 vaccination. The receptor source for this set is an adult in good health.

The V and J genes are TRBV19 and TRBJ2-2; 10 nucleotides agree with TRBD1. V trimming: 11 bases; J trimming: 6 bases; junction bases outside the gene matches: 9. Germline-derived CDR1 and CDR2 are LNHDA and SQIVND (reference sequence). The CDR3 covers 14 residues. The CDR3 here is CASRDRGGPGELFF. CDR3 DNA sequence: TGTGCCTCCAGGGACAGGGGTGGTCCCGGGGAGCTGTTTTTT. Based on the CDR3 plus reference TRBV19 and TRBJ2-2, the full variable domain is DGGITQSPKYLFRKEGQNVTLSCEQNLNHDAMYWYRQDPGQGLRLIYYSQIVNDFQKGDIAEGYSVSREKKESFPLTVTSAQKNPTAFYLCASRDRGGPGELFFGEGSRLTVL.

The chain recombines TRBV6-5 with TRBJ2-1, with 7 nucleotides matching TRBD1. The CDR3 contains 15 residues. The junction had 8 bases not matched to a gene; V was cut back by 6 bases and J by 3 bases. Germline V gene data show CDR1 as MNHEY and CDR2 as SVGAGI. CDR3 in amino acids: CASSSDRAFYNEQFF. Here the CDR3 DNA reads TGTGCCAGCAGCTCTGACAGGGCCTTCTACAATGAGCAGTTCTTC.

V usage is TRBV5-1 and J usage is TRBJ1-2; unclear D gene. The CDR3 has 14 residues. CDR1 SGHRS and CDR2 YFSETQ come from the germline V gene. V was shortened by 0 bases and J by 8 bases, with 14 bases between the two germline ends. Here the CDR3 DNA reads TGCGCCAGCAGCTTGGAGAGTGGTGTCGGGGGCTACACCTTC. Encoded protein: CASSLESGVGGYTF.

This chain connects TRBV19 to TRBJ1-1, with TRBD1 as a possible D gene (6 bases). This CDR3 is 14 amino acids long. The germline V gene has CDR1 LNHDA and CDR2 SQIVND (reference sequence). Trimming shortened V by 8 bases and J by 7 bases, and 20 bases separated the two germline ends. CDR3 DNA: TGTGCCAGTGAATTAGTGTGGGGGGCAAGTGAAGCTTTCTTT. It is translated as CASELVWGASEAFF.

This chain links TRBV6-4 with TRBJ2-3; no firm D call. From germline, CDR1 is MRHNA and CDR2 SNTAGT. V lost 3 bases to trimming and J lost 8 bases, with 12 bases between them. The CDR3 runs to 13 residues. The DNA for the CDR3 is TGTGCCAGCAGTGAGTCCTCCCCGGGTACGCAGTATTTT. Residues: CASSESSPGTQYF.

The J gene is TRBJ2-5, the V gene TRBV14; 8 nucleotides line up with TRBD2. The CDR3 has 16 residues. V lost 4 bases, J lost 2 bases, and 9 bases stayed unmatched. Germline V gene lookup returns CDR1 SGHDN and CDR2 FVKESK. CDR3 DNA sequence: TGTGCCAGCAGCCTCAATTCCGGGACTAGTCAAGAGACCCAGTACTTC. Amino acids: CASSLNSGTSQETQYF.

This clone occurred once. The rearrangement links TRBV13 to TRBJ2-7, with D maybe TRBD2 (6 bases). V dropped 5 bases and J dropped 4 bases, with 9 bases sitting between them. Germline V gene sequence: CDR1 PRHDT, CDR2 FYEKMQ (reference sequence). This CDR3 contains 12 residues. In DNA, the CDR3 is TGTGCCAGCAGCGGTAGCGGTTACGAGCAGTACTTC. Its translation is CASSGSGYEQYF.

This chain uses TRBV4-3 with TRBJ2-4; D gene unclear. Trimming took off 1 base at V and 0 bases at J, with 10 bases between the two ends. This CDR3 comprises 16 residues. Germline CDR1 is LGHNA and CDR2 is YSLEER. The CDR3 sequence: CASSQGRFLAKNIQYF. The CDR3 DNA sequence: TGCGCCAGCAGCCAAGGACGTTTTCTAGCCAAAAACATTCAGTACTTC.

The CDR3 nucleotides read TGTGCCAGCAGTTTACTGAGTGGGGACATGCACAACTATGGCTACACCTTC. It yields the protein CASSLLSGDMHNYGYTF. The gene calls are TRBV28 and TRBJ1-2; perhaps TRBD1 as D (6 bases). The germline V and J ends were trimmed by 2 bases and 2 bases, with 18 bases remaining between them. Germline-derived CDR1 and CDR2 are MDHEN and SYDVKM. CDR3 length equals 17 residues.

This chain uses TRBV11-2 with TRBJ2-7, with D tentatively TRBD1 or TRBD2 (6 bases each). CDR3 length: 15 amino acids. The V end lost 3 bases, the J end lost 2 bases, and 14 bases lay between the germline ends. CDR1 SGHAT and CDR2 FQNNGV come from the germline V gene. CDR3 sequence (DNA): TGTGCCAGCAGCTTTTTGGGGGGCACAGCCTACGAGCAGTACTTC. Its protein product is CASSFLGGTAYEQYF.

In its sample, this clone was seen once. V usage is TRBV21-1 and J usage is TRBJ2-2; TRBD2 was called by the table and not checked on the DNA. TRBV21-1 is designated a pseudogene. The CDR3 is 17 amino acids. This chain's CDR3 is CASSKEPGLASTGELFF. Here the CDR3 DNA reads TGTGCCAGCAGCAAAGAACCGGGACTAGCTTCCACCGGGGAGCTGTTTTTT.

V gene TRBV19 combines with J gene TRBJ1-3; no clear D gene. CDR1 LNHDA and CDR2 SQIVND come from the germline V gene (reference sequence). V gave up 1 base and J gave up 6 bases, with 7 bases separating them. The CDR3 extends over 13 amino acids. The CDR3 loop reads CASSIAQQNTIYF. CDR3 in DNA: TGTGCCAGTAGTATAGCTCAACAAAACACCATATATTTT.

V and J are TRBV3-1 (or the pseudogene TRBV3-2) and TRBJ1-1, with D unresolved. V lost 8 bases and J 3 bases, leaving 13 bases between the germline ends. The CDR3 extends over 13 amino acids. CDR1 LGHDT and CDR2 YNNKEL come from the germline V gene (reference sequence). The chain's CDR3 is CASCSCPDTEAFF. CDR3 DNA sequence: TGTGCCAGCTGCTCCTGCCCGGACACTGAAGCTTTCTTT.

This chain joins TRBV9 and TRBJ1-6; D is unresolved. CDR3 size: 14 residues. The germline CDR1 and CDR2 sequences are SGDLS and YYNGEE. Trimming cost V 4 bases and J 5 bases, with 10 bases left between them. The CDR3 coding sequence is TGTGCCAGCAGCTTGACGGGAAATAATTCACCCCTCCACTTT. Protein: CASSLTGNNSPLHF.

This chain connects TRBV6-5 to TRBJ1-1, with no clear D. CDR1 is MNHEY, CDR2 SVGAGI, per germline. This CDR3 has 13 residues. V lost 6 bases, J lost 7 bases, and 15 bases lay in between. CDR3 region: CASRGSGGSEAFF. The DNA for the CDR3 is TGTGCCAGCAGGGGCTCGGGAGGCAGTGAAGCTTTCTTT.

The chain uses TRBV27 and TRBJ2-7; possible D gene TRBD2, 6 bases. CDR1 is MNHEY, CDR2 SMNVEV, per germline (reference sequence). The CDR3 extends over 15 amino acids. Trimming stripped 0 bases from V and 2 bases from J, with 11 bases between. The CDR3 region is CASSLSQGLTYEQYF. Here the CDR3 DNA reads TGTGCCAGCAGTTTATCGCAAGGACTAACCTACGAGCAGTACTTC.

The chain has TRBV5-4 and TRBJ1-1, with unresolved D. In germline, CDR1 is SGHNT, CDR2 YYREEE (reference sequence). The V end lost 0 bases, the J end lost 0 bases, and 3 bases lay between the germline ends. The CDR3 totals 13 residues. This chain's CDR3 is CASSLEVNTEAFF. The CDR3 DNA reads as TGTGCCAGCAGCTTGGAGGTGAACACTGAAGCTTTCTTT.

This rearrangement joins TRBV7-9 to TRBJ2-7; tentatively, D is TRBD2 (5 bases). This CDR3 is 16 amino acids long. Germline V CDR1 and CDR2: SEHNR, FQNEAQ (reference sequence). Trimming took 5 bases from V and 5 from J, leaving 22 bases between them. CDR3 bases: TGTGCCAGCAGCGCCCCCCCAGGACCCGGAGGCGACGAGCAGTACTTC. It encodes CASSAPPGPGGDEQYF.

The V and J genes are TRBV18 and TRBJ2-5; possibly TRBD2 for D (6 bases). The CDR3 totals 15 residues. Germline CDR1 KGHSH, CDR2 LQKENI. V lost 3 bases to trimming and J lost 6 bases, with 17 bases between them. CDR3 nucleotide sequence: TGTGCCAGCTCACCCCTGGGACTCCCCGGGAAGACCCAGTACTTC. The encoded protein is CASSPLGLPGKTQYF. Full variable domain (remainder filled in from reference TRBV18 and TRBJ2-5): NAGVMQNPRHLVRRRGQEARLRCSPMKGHSHVYWYRQLPEEGLKFMVYLQKENIIDESGMPKERFSAEFPKEGPSILRIQQVVRGDSAAYFCASSPLGLPGKTQYFGPGTRLLVL.

The chain joins TRBV6-5 to TRBJ2-3; 9 bases map to TRBD1. Germline assignment: CDR1 MNHEY and CDR2 SVGAGI. This CDR3 has 14 residues. With 7 bases clipped from V and 8 bases from J, the junction kept 10 bases outside the gene matches. CDR3: CASIPGQGSLTQYF. CDR3 DNA sequence: TGTGCCAGCATCCCGGGACAGGGTTCTCTTACGCAGTATTTT.

The V gene is TRBV7-2, the J gene TRBJ2-1; 9 nucleotides match TRBD2. The V segment lost 6 bases and the J segment 3 bases; nucleotides outside the gene matches: 12. CDR3 length: 17 amino acids. From germline, CDR1 is SGHTA and CDR2 FQGNSA. The CDR3 region has the DNA TGTGCCAGCAGTCCGACGGGCGGGAGGGTCCTCTACAATGAGCAGTTCTTC. It yields the protein CASSPTGGRVLYNEQFF.

This clone was recorded only once. The chain is built from TRBV5-4 and TRBJ1-2; 9 nucleotides agree with TRBD1. The CDR3 length is 17 residues. The germline CDR1 and CDR2 sequences are SGHNT and YYREEE (reference sequence). J gave up 2 bases and V 4 bases, and 12 bases lay outside the gene matches. CDR3 amino acids: CASSAMGQGASNYGYTF. The CDR3 coding sequence is TGTGCCAGCAGCGCGATGGGACAGGGCGCTTCCAACTATGGCTACACCTTC.

The V call is TRBV5-1, the J call TRBJ1-4; tentative D call: TRBD1 (5 bases). The CDR3 has 15 residues. V lost 4 bases and J lost 0, with 10 bases in between. In germline, CDR1 is SGHRS, CDR2 YFSETQ. The CDR3 DNA is TGCGCCAGCAGCCCCGGAGGGGCAACTAATGAAAAACTGTTTTTT. Protein product: CASSPGGATNEKLFF.

The chain joins TRBV6-5 to TRBJ1-2, with TRBD1 as a possible D gene (5 bases). V was clipped by 8 bases and J by 2 bases, with 18 bases between them. The CDR3 runs 15 residues. Germline V gene sequence: CDR1 MNHEY, CDR2 SVGAGI. Here the CDR3 DNA reads TGTGCCAGCTCGACTCTGTCGACAGCCAACTATGGCTACACCTTC. It codes for CASSTLSTANYGYTF.

The chain recombines TRBV29-1 with TRBJ2-2, with a possible D match to TRBD1 (6 bases). The CDR3 spans 14 residues. The germline V and J ends were trimmed by 5 bases and 6 bases, with 16 bases remaining between them. The germline V gene has CDR1 SQVTM and CDR2 ANQGSEA. DNA for the CDR3: TGCAGCGTTCTTGGCAGGGGTGCATCCGGGGAGCTGTTTTTT. It yields the protein CSVLGRGASGELFF.

The CDR3 region is CASSQVAEGKQYF. CDR3 DNA sequence: TGCGCCAGCAGCCAAGTGGCCGAAGGGAAGCAGTACTTC. The chain recombines TRBV4-3 with TRBJ2-7; D not resolved. Trimming pared 1 base from V and 8 bases from J, leaving 12 bases between. In germline, CDR1 is LGHNA, CDR2 YSLEER. CDR3 length: 13 residues.

J is TRBJ2-1 and V is TRBV29-1; TRBD2 aligns across 7 bases. There are 13 residues in the CDR3. Germline assignment: CDR1 SQVTM and CDR2 ANQGSEA. The V gene end was trimmed by 6 bases and the J gene end by 4 bases; junction bases not matched to a gene: 6. This CDR3 reads CSVRTGGYNEQFF. The DNA of the CDR3 is TGCAGCGTACGGACGGGGGGATACAATGAGCAGTTCTTC.

To note about this clone: This CDR3 is also generated by other DNA sequences in the sample. The chain recombines TRBV10-3 with TRBJ1-5; D gene ambiguous. Deletions cut 3 bases from V and 0 bases from J, with 9 bases between. Germline V CDR1 and CDR2: ENHRY, SYGVKD. The CDR3 is made up of 15 amino acids. The CDR3 DNA sequence: TGTGCCATCAGTGAAGGCAGAAATAGCAATCAGCCCCAGCATTTT. It codes for CAISEGRNSNQPQHF.

This clone was observed once. This sequence joins TRBV18 and TRBJ2-2; TRBD1 matches at 8 bases. V was clipped by 4 bases and J by 6 bases; unmatched bases: 7. Germline assignment: CDR1 KGHSH and CDR2 LQKENI. This CDR3 has 15 amino acids. CDR3 coding DNA: TGTGCCAGCTCACAGCAGACAGGGGTCCCCGGGGAGCTGTTTTTT. Protein: CASSQQTGVPGELFF.

J is TRBJ2-1 and V is TRBV7-2; D unresolved. CDR3 size: 17 residues. With 5 bases removed from V and 4 bases from J, the gap between germline ends came to 21 bases. Germline values: CDR1 SGHTA, CDR2 FQGNSA. The CDR3 sequence: CASSTESPGLIYNEQFF. The CDR3 nucleotides are TGTGCCAGCAGCACCGAAAGCCCCGGGCTCATATACAATGAGCAGTTCTTC.

The J gene is TRBJ1-2, the V gene TRBV28; D may be TRBD1 (5 bases). Germline loops: CDR1 MDHEN, CDR2 SYDVKM. The CDR3 covers 13 residues. The V and J ends lost 7 bases and 7 bases respectively, with 16 bases between them. CDR3 in DNA: TGTGCCAGCACCCTGGGGGGGGGTGGTGGCTACACCTTC. Translation: CASTLGGGGGYTF.

The chain joins TRBV25-1 to TRBJ2-3; D call uncertain. There are 16 residues in the CDR3. V was pared by 4 bases and J by 0 bases, with 14 bases between. Germline CDR1 is MGHDK and CDR2 is SYGVNS. CDR3 DNA: TGTGCCAGCAGTGCCTCGTCCGGCAGAAGCACAGATACGCAGTATTTT. It codes for CASSASSGRSTDTQYF.